The source of this TCR beta chain is a study of blood T cells in healthy people across ages. For the study at large: Researchers report that template switching captured about one barcoded beta molecule per two T cells. Whole-study findings and limits: Because donor CMV status was unknown, expanded clonotype changes were possibly confounded.

A second about 6 to 12 cycle PCR used barcoded and J-beta primers. Template switching added a 12-random-nucleotide identifier to every cDNA molecule. A single record per CDR3 protein comes from TCRdb applying MiXCR to the 5' RACE reads. The sample has about 320,000 distinct CDR3 sequences; around 27% are singletons. Worth noting for this clonotype: Its target is not known.

CDR3 length equals 13 residues. Germline V gene sequence: CDR1 DFQATT, CDR2 SNEGSKA (reference sequence). V lost 3 bases to trimming and J lost 5 bases; unmatched junction nucleotides: 5. The chain joins TRBV20-1 to TRBJ1-1; TRBD1 matches 8 bases. Sequences were obtained from blood. This TCR was recovered from a woman aged 70 to 79 in good health. The CDR3 coding sequence is TGCAGTGCTAGTAATGGACAGGGAACTGAAGCTTTCTTT. Its protein product is CSASNGQGTEAFF.